A selection of T cell receptor beta chains follows, all from one sample in a study of human T cells and chemical hapten exposure. In TCRdb, the RACE reads were re-called with MiXCR into one record per CDR3 protein. Altogether roughly 74,000 distinct CDR3 sequences are present, approximately 35% being singletons, with the ten largest covering around 8.9%. The material sequenced was whole blood, taken in connection with sensitization to the hapten diphenylcyclopropenone (DPC). The receptors derive from a man between 40 and 49 years old with alopecia areata. Some clones in this sample may be carry-over from other donors' samples. The CDR3 runs from the conserved cysteine through the conserved F or W. D genes are given only for firm matches. A row's size may be missing; if present it is once, few, many or a size class.

d_gene,abundance,j_gene,v_gene,CDR3aa,CDR3nt
NA,NA,TRBJ1-6,TRBV6-5,CASSYEGSSRSPLHF,TGTGCCAGCAGTTACGAGGGGTCGTCTCGTTCACCCCTCCACTTT
TRBD1,NA,TRBJ2-2,TRBV28,CASSLLTGRTGTGELFF,TGTGCCAGCAGTTTATTGACAGGGCGGACCGGCACCGGGGAGCTGTTTTTT
NA,few,TRBJ2-7,TRBV3-1,CASSRQGTSYEQYF,TGTGCCAGCAGCCGGCAGGGGACCTCCTACGAGCAGTACTTC
TRBD1,NA,TRBJ1-1,TRBV5-1,CASSSEFRGLTEAFF,TGCGCCAGCAGTTCCGAATTCAGGGGGCTTACTGAAGCTTTCTTT
TRBD2,NA,TRBJ2-5,TRBV5-6,CASSLLRREGQETQYF,TGTGCCAGCAGCTTGTTGCGGCGGGAGGGACAAGAGACCCAGTACTTC
NA,NA,TRBJ2-5,TRBV6-5,CASSYSRTPYQETQYF,TGTGCCAGCAGTTATTCAAGGACTCCGTACCAAGAGACCCAGTACTTC
NA,once,TRBJ2-2,TRBV6-5,CASRRTAATGELFF,TGTGCCAGCAGACGGACAGCAGCCACCGGGGAGCTGTTTTTT
NA,few,TRBJ2-1,TRBV3-1,CASSRKSGDEQFF,TGTGCCAGCAGCCGGAAGTCCGGAGATGAGCAGTTCTTC
TRBD1,NA,TRBJ1-5,TRBV6-1,CASSTTGAQPQHF,TGTGCCAGCAGTACCACAGGGGCTCAGCCCCAGCATTTT
NA,NA,TRBJ1-5,TRBV19,CASSILRESQPQHF,TGTGCCAGTAGTATATTGAGAGAAAGTCAGCCCCAGCATTTT
TRBD1,NA,TRBJ1-1,TRBV5-4,CASRPATQGASDAFF,TGTGCCAGCCGACCGGCCACACAGGGGGCCTCTGACGCTTTCTTT
NA,NA,TRBJ2-7,TRBV12-3/TRBV12-4,CASSTSRGTYEQYF,TGTGCCAGCAGTACGAGCCGGGGGACCTACGAGCAGTACTTC
TRBD1,NA,TRBJ2-1,TRBV7-9,CASSSPGQGYEQFF,TGTGCCAGCAGCTCGCCGGGACAGGGTTATGAGCAGTTCTTC
NA,NA,TRBJ2-1,TRBV6-2/TRBV6-3,CASSYSVSSYNEQFF,TGTGCCAGCAGTTACTCGGTTAGCTCCTACAATGAGCAGTTCTTC
NA,NA,TRBJ1-5,TRBV18,CASSPDLSNQPQHF,TGTGCCAGCTCACCGGACCTTAGCAATCAGCCCCAGCATTTT
NA,few,TRBJ2-4,TRBV15,CATSKDLGSGLAKNIQYF,TGTGCCACCAGCAAAGATCTGGGTAGCGGACTAGCCAAAAACATTCAGTACTTC
NA,NA,TRBJ1-1,TRBV7-2,CASSFWTDEAFF,TGTGCCAGCAGCTTTTGGACAGATGAAGCTTTCTTT
TRBD1,NA,TRBJ1-1,TRBV12-3/TRBV12-4,CASSSPTGTGNTEAFF,TGTGCCAGCAGTTCCCCCACCGGGACAGGGAACACTGAAGCTTTCTTT
TRBD1,NA,TRBJ1-1,TRBV7-9,CASSVGGTGPFIEAFF,TGTGCCAGCAGCGTGGGGGGGACAGGGCCCTTTATTGAAGCTTTCTTT
TRBD2,NA,TRBJ2-5,TRBV29-1,CSVEPGGAQYF,TGCAGCGTTGAGCCCGGGGGGGCCCAGTACTTC
NA,NA,TRBJ2-1,TRBV28,CASSFPPGIRPTYNEQFF,TGTGCCAGCAGTTTCCCTCCAGGGATCAGGCCTACCTACAATGAGCAGTTCTTC
TRBD1,NA,TRBJ2-3,TRBV10-3,CAISSAGTGGADTQYF,TGTGCCATCAGTTCTGCCGGGACAGGGGGCGCGGATACGCAGTATTTT
NA,NA,TRBJ2-1,TRBV20-1,CSARSGGREQFF,TGCAGTGCTAGATCCGGGGGGCGTGAGCAGTTCTTC
TRBD1,NA,TRBJ2-7,TRBV27,CASRDRGYEQYF,TGTGCCAGCAGGGACAGGGGCTACGAGCAGTACTTC
NA,few,TRBJ2-3,TRBV7-9,CASSYGRVGDTQYF,TGTGCCAGCAGCTATGGCAGGGTCGGAGATACGCAGTATTTT
TRBD1,NA,TRBJ2-2,TRBV4-3,CASSQGGGANTGELFF,TGCGCCAGCAGCCAAGGAGGGGGCGCGAACACCGGGGAGCTGTTTTTT
TRBD1,NA,TRBJ1-5,TRBV7-8,CASSLGQGLTGNQPQHF,TGTGCCAGCAGCCTGGGACAGGGCTTAACCGGGAATCAGCCCCAGCATTTT
NA,few,TRBJ2-7,TRBV20-1,CSAGSPPGLSSYEQYF,TGCAGTGCTGGCTCTCCCCCGGGGCTCAGCTCCTACGAGCAGTACTTC
NA,NA,TRBJ2-1,TRBV7-9,CASSPTGRRTNEQFF,TGTGCCAGCAGTCCTACAGGGAGAAGGACCAATGAGCAGTTCTTC
NA,NA,TRBJ1-1,TRBV28,CASSLGSETFF,TGTGCCAGCAGTTTAGGCAGTGAAACTTTCTTT
NA,few,TRBJ2-3,TRBV5-4,CASSKPSTDTQYF,TGTGCCAGCAGCAAGCCAAGCACAGATACGCAGTATTTT
TRBD2,few,TRBJ2-7,TRBV20-1,CSAFLAGGRYEQYF,TGCAGTGCTTTCCTAGCGGGAGGGCGTTACGAGCAGTACTTC
NA,NA,TRBJ1-5,TRBV5-1,CASSLGPNSNQPQHF,TGCGCCAGCAGCTTGGGACCCAATAGCAATCAGCCCCAGCATTTT
NA,NA,TRBJ2-7,TRBV4-1,CASSHQGGASYEQYF,TGCGCCAGCAGCCATCAGGGCGGCGCTTCCTACGAGCAGTACTTC
TRBD1,few,TRBJ1-5,TRBV4-2,CASSQDWGSTGGRGKPQHF,TGTGCCAGCAGCCAAGATTGGGGTTCTACAGGGGGAAGGGGAAAGCCCCAGCATTTT
NA,NA,TRBJ1-1,TRBV29-1,CSVGQMNTEAFF,TGCAGCGTAGGACAGATGAACACTGAAGCTTTCTTT
NA,NA,TRBJ1-5,TRBV7-2,CASSLEGLYQPQHF,TGTGCCAGCAGCTTAGAGGGTCTGTACCAGCCCCAGCATTTT
NA,NA,TRBJ1-1,TRBV18,CASSPKGSAEAFF,TGTGCCAGCTCACCAAAGGGGAGTGCTGAAGCTTTCTTT
TRBD2,NA,TRBJ2-1,TRBV6-2/TRBV6-3,CASSPGLAGSEQFF,TGTGCCAGCAGCCCGGGACTAGCGGGATCGGAGCAGTTCTTC
TRBD2,NA,TRBJ2-1,TRBV5-1,CASSKVAGANEQFF,TGCGCCAGCAGCAAGGTAGCGGGAGCGAATGAGCAGTTCTTC
TRBD2,NA,TRBJ2-1,TRBV28,CASSFGSGRANEQFF,TGTGCCAGCAGTTTCGGTAGCGGGAGGGCCAATGAGCAGTTCTTC
NA,few,TRBJ1-6,TRBV28,CASSLNIGQHNSPLHF,TGTGCCAGCAGTTTGAATATAGGACAGCATAATTCACCCCTCCACTTT
TRBD2,NA,TRBJ2-2,TRBV20-1,CSVPTGGPNTGELFF,TGCAGTGTCCCGACGGGGGGGCCGAACACCGGGGAGCTGTTTTTT